These 13 T cell receptor beta chains share one sample of origin, sequenced in a study of T-cell reconstitution after alpha-beta-depleted transplantation in children. The authors prepared the TCRbeta library with unique molecular identifiers. TCRdb re-derived calls from the PCR reads in MiXCR, one entry per CDR3 protein. Of about 350,000 distinct CDR3 sequences in the sample, around 15% were seen once. Here the sequenced sample was PBMCs, mostly from graft donor cells, taken 360 days after TCRalphabeta/CD19-depleted stem cell transplant. Receptors were obtained from a male patient aged 2 to 10 who had a stem cell transplant for acute lymphoblastic leukemia, so the T cells may come from the graft donor.

V is TRBV12-3 or TRBV12-4 and J is TRBJ2-5; no firm D call. Trimming left V 6 bases short and J 5 bases short, with 16 bases between. The CDR3 spans 14 residues. CDR3 coding DNA: TGTGCCAGCAGCCCCGTCAGGATTTGGGAGACCCAGTACTTC. Translating gives CASSPVRIWETQYF.

This chain links TRBV29-1 with TRBJ2-1, with TRBD1 identical over 7 bases. With 2 bases clipped from V and 6 bases from J, the junction kept 1 base outside the gene matches. The germline CDR1 and CDR2 sequences are SQVTM and ANQGSEA. The CDR3 is 12 residues long. The CDR3 DNA reads TGCAGCGTTGAAAGGGACAGCAATGAGCAGTTCTTC. Translated: CSVERDSNEQFF.

The chain links TRBV28 to TRBJ2-5; D assignment may be TRBD1 or TRBD2 (5 bases each). This CDR3 is 17 amino acids long. V was shortened by 3 bases and J by 2 bases, with 19 bases between the two germline ends. Germline loops: CDR1 MDHEN, CDR2 SYDVKM. The CDR3 bases are TGTGCCAGCAGTTTCCCGGGACCCTTAGTAGCACAAGAGACCCAGTACTTC. Protein sequence: CASSFPGPLVAQETQYF.

This clonotype appeared a few times. The chain links TRBV9 to TRBJ2-1, with D perhaps assigned TRBD1 or TRBD2 (5 bases each). CDR1 SGDLS and CDR2 YYNGEE come from the germline V gene. Between the trimmed V and J ends, which lost 0 bases and 9 bases, there was a span of 16 bases. The CDR3 spans 15 residues. The CDR3 DNA reads TGTGCCAGCAGCGTAGTTGGGGGTGGGCTCACTGAGCAGTTCTTC. Translation: CASSVVGGGLTEQFF. Complete variable domain (other parts from reference TRBV9 and TRBJ2-1): DSGVTQTPKHLITATGQRVTLRCSPRSGDLSVYWYQQSLDQGLQFLIQYYNGEERAKGNILERFSAQQFPDLHSELNLSSLELGDSALYFCASSVVGGGLTEQFFGPGTRLTVL.

The chain recombines TRBV6-2 or TRBV6-3 with TRBJ2-1, with 8 bases identical to TRBD2. Germline CDR1 is MNHEY and CDR2 is SVGEGT. V lost 6 bases and J lost 3; bases outside the gene matches: 7. This CDR3 comprises 15 residues. The CDR3 region is CASRTSGRFYNEQFF. The CDR3 coding sequence is TGTGCCAGCAGAACCAGCGGGAGATTCTACAATGAGCAGTTCTTC.

The chain has TRBV28 and TRBJ2-7; weak D call: TRBD1 (5 bases). This CDR3 comprises 14 residues. The germline V and J ends were trimmed by 2 bases and 4 bases, with 12 bases remaining between them. Germline values: CDR1 MDHEN, CDR2 SYDVKM. The CDR3 loop reads CASSLQGYLYEQYF. DNA of the CDR3: TGTGCCAGCAGTTTACAGGGTTACCTATACGAGCAGTACTTC.

This clonotype was observed a single time. The rearrangement links TRBV5-1 to TRBJ2-1; D ambiguous. Germline assignment: CDR1 SGHRS and CDR2 YFSETQ. The V gene lost 4 bases and the J gene lost 8 bases, with 16 bases spanning the gap. The CDR3 loop spans 14 amino acids. CDR3 in DNA: TGCGCCAGCAGCAACCTTTTCCGAGAGGATGAGCAGTTCTTC. It translates to CASSNLFREDEQFF. Full variable domain (remainder filled in from reference TRBV5-1 and TRBJ2-1): KAGVTQTPRYLIKTRGQQVTLSCSPISGHRSVSWYQQTPGQGLQFLFEYFSETQRNKGNFPGRFSGRQFSNSRSEMNVSTLELGDSALYLCASSNLFREDEQFFGPGTRLTVL.

In this sample, this clonotype turned up a few times. The chain uses TRBV12-3 or TRBV12-4 and TRBJ2-2; 12 bases are shared with TRBD1. This CDR3 contains 12 residues. The ends lost 7 bases at V and 15 bases at J; junction bases unmatched: 6. As DNA, the CDR3 is TGTGCCAGCATCGGGGACAGGGGGCGGATGTTTTTT. It yields the protein CASIGDRGRMFF.

This clonotype showed up just a few times. The genes are TRBV25-1 and TRBJ2-7, with D possibly matching TRBD2 (6 bases). From germline, CDR1 is MGHDK and CDR2 SYGVNS. The V end lost 3 bases, the J end lost 2 bases, and 14 bases lay between the germline ends. This CDR3 region has 15 residues. CDR3 sequence: CASSDVTKRAYEQYF. The CDR3 DNA sequence: TGTGCCAGCAGTGATGTTACTAAGCGGGCCTACGAGCAGTACTTC.

This clonotype occurred a few times. This chain connects TRBV7-9 to TRBJ2-6; no definite D call. Germline V gene lookup returns CDR1 SEHNR and CDR2 FQNEAQ (reference sequence). Trimming took 5 bases from V and 2 from J, leaving 13 bases between them. The length of the CDR3 is 16 residues. For the CDR3, the DNA is TGTGCCAGCAGCGCCGTACCTAGTGCTGGGGCCAACGTCCTGACTTTC. Translation gives CASSAVPSAGANVLTF.

The chain has TRBV10-3 and TRBJ2-3; no reliable D call. Germline assignment: CDR1 ENHRY and CDR2 SYGVKD. Trimming cost V 6 bases and J 2 bases, with 12 bases left between them. This CDR3 has 14 amino acids. In nucleotides, the CDR3 is TGTGCCATCAGGATCAGTACATCCACAGATACGCAGTATTTT. This encodes CAIRISTSTDTQYF.

V gene TRBV15 combines with J gene TRBJ2-2; 7 nucleotides line up with TRBD1. V dropped 5 bases and J dropped 0; count of bases not matched to a gene: 0. CDR1 and CDR2 from the germline V gene are LNHNV and YYDKDF (reference sequence). The CDR3 sequence is 14 residues long. In DNA, the CDR3 is TGTGCCACCAGCCAGGGGGCGAACACCGGGGAGCTGTTTTTT. Encoded protein: CATSQGANTGELFF.

This clonotype was observed a handful of times. The V call is TRBV7-2, the J call TRBJ2-5, with TRBD2 identical over 8 bases. The V segment lost 1 base and the J segment 5 bases; nucleotides outside the gene matches: 6. The CDR3 totals 15 residues. The germline CDR1 and CDR2 sequences are SGHTA and FQGNSA. CDR3 loop: CASSLDGSGIETQYF. CDR3 bases: TGTGCCAGCAGCTTAGATGGTAGCGGGATCGAGACCCAGTACTTC.